The present entry profiles one T cell receptor beta chain with its context. Its antigen is not known. Only in-frame clones appear in the TCRdb table, and some are missing; sequencing was by immunoSEQ multiplex PCR. The table includes about 130,000 clones, nearly 95% detected once. This specimen belongs to a study of graft-versus-host responses after intestinal transplantation. Study-wide background: After anti-thymocyte globulin induction, recipients took tacrolimus and steroids for around 3 years.

Findings and caveats of the study: With peak circulating GvH clone levels came an association with early post-transplant HvG declines. High graft-versus-host to host-versus-graft T cell clonal ratios marked allografts of patients with graft-donor macrochimerism. Recipient marrow showed GvH clones, some seen first in ileum or blood.

Between the trimmed V and J ends, which lost 6 bases and 14 bases, there was a span of 10 bases. Germline V gives CDR1 MNHEY, CDR2 SMNVEV (reference sequence). This CDR3 contains 10 residues. The TCR comes from a human donor who received an intestinal transplant. The input for sequencing was unstimulated CD4+ T cells sorted from spleen or lymph node cells, taken before intestinal transplant. The chain couples TRBV27 to TRBJ2-2; unclear D gene. Written as DNA, the CDR3 is TGTGCCAGCAGCCCCCGAGATCTGTTTTTT. Residues: CASSPRDLFF.